The 29 T cell receptor beta chains below were found in one sample sequenced in a study of tumor-infiltrating lymphocytes in glioblastoma multiforme. TCRB libraries came from RNA via three nested multiplex PCR rounds. MiXCR was run by TCRdb on the multiplex PCR reads, yielding one entry per CDR3 protein. Here the sample spans about 15,000 distinct CDR3 sequences, roughly 74% being singletons. Sequenced material: brain tumor tissue. All receptors derive from a male donor with glioblastoma.

This rearrangement joins TRBV20-1 to TRBJ2-5; 8 bases match TRBD2. This CDR3 spans 16 amino acids. J gave up 7 bases and V 0 bases, and 13 bases lay outside the gene matches. CDR1 is DFQATT, CDR2 SNEGSKA, per germline (reference sequence). The CDR3 region is CSARDLSSGSAGTQYF. In DNA, the CDR3 is TGCAGTGCTAGAGATTTATCCAGCGGGAGTGCTGGGACCCAGTACTTC.

Comments on this clonotype: With a much larger clone just one base away, this may be a read error. The final CDR3 position lacks the conserved phenylalanine or tryptophan, pointing to a likely read error. The genes are TRBV24-1 and TRBJ2-1; D possibly corresponds to TRBD2 (6 bases). The CDR3 length is 15 residues. V shed 0 bases and J shed 9 bases, with 14 bases lying between them. The germline V gene encodes CDR1 KGHDR and CDR2 SFDVKD. DNA of the CDR3: TGTGCCACCAGTGATTTGGAGGGACTCTCACGTGAGCAGTTCCTC. Translating gives CATSDLEGLSREQFL.

This chain connects TRBV29-1 to TRBJ2-5; the D gene is possibly TRBD1 (6 bases). V lost 4 bases, J lost 4 bases, and 16 bases lay in between. Germline values: CDR1 SQVTM, CDR2 ANQGSEA. This CDR3 contains 14 residues. CDR3 coding DNA: TGCAGCGTTGTGTGGCCCCGAGGGGGAGAGACCCAGTACTTC. This translates into CSVVWPRGGETQYF. Full variable domain (rest looked up from reference TRBV29-1 and TRBJ2-5): SAVISQKPSRDICQRGTSLTIQCQVDSQVTMMFWYRQQPGQSLTLIATANQGSEATYESGFVIDKFPISRPNLTFSTLTVSNMSPEDSSIYLCSVVWPRGGETQYFGPGTRLLVL.

As to this clonotype: A read error may produce the germline difference seen at one junction end. V usage is TRBV6-2 or TRBV6-3 and J usage is TRBJ2-7; 8 nucleotides line up with TRBD2. The CDR3 length is 14 residues. The germline CDR1 and CDR2 sequences are MNHEY and SVGEGT. CDR3 DNA: TGTGCCAGCAGTTACTCGACTAGCGCCTACGAACAGTACTTC. This gives the protein CASSYSTSAYEQYF.

This sequence joins TRBV20-1 and TRBJ2-3, with D unclear. The V gene lost 1 base and the J gene lost 2 bases, with 16 bases spanning the gap. The CDR3 has 16 amino acids. CDR1 is DFQATT and CDR2 is SNEGSKA in the germline V gene (reference sequence). CDR3: CSARGRADTNTDTQYF. The CDR3 DNA reads as TGCAGTGCTAGAGGCAGAGCAGACACTAACACAGATACGCAGTATTTT.

There are many counts of this clonotype. The chain couples TRBV30 to TRBJ1-2; possible D gene TRBD1, 5 bases. The CDR3 loop spans 14 amino acids. In germline, CDR1 is GTSNPN, CDR2 SVGIG (reference sequence). Trimming pared 4 bases from V and 0 bases from J, leaving 12 bases between. The CDR3 bases are TGTGCCTGGATTCACGGGGCTGCTAACTATGGCTACACCTTC. Translating it yields CAWIHGAANYGYTF. Looking up the rest from reference TRBV30 and TRBJ1-2 gives the full variable domain: SQTIHQWPATLVQPVGSPLSLECTVEGTSNPNLYWYRQAAGRGLQLLFYSVGIGQISSEVPQNLSASRPQDRQFILSSKKLLLSDSGFYLCAWIHGAANYGYTFGSGTRLTVV.

The CDR3 coding sequence is TGTGCCAACAATGAAGAAGTCGTAACATACAATGAGCAGTTCTTC. It encodes CANNEEVVTYNEQFF. This sequence joins TRBV6-1 and TRBJ2-1; D remains ambiguous. V was pared by 10 bases and J by 4 bases, with 20 bases between. Per germline, CDR1 MNHNS and CDR2 SASEGT. This CDR3 comprises 15 residues.

The chain is built from TRBV7-9 and TRBJ1-2, with D maybe TRBD1 (5 bases). This CDR3 spans 15 amino acids. Between the trimmed V and J ends, which lost 9 bases and 4 bases, there was a span of 21 bases. Per germline, CDR1 SEHNR and CDR2 FQNEAQ (reference sequence). The CDR3 DNA sequence: TGTGCCAGGAGCCAAAGAGAGGGGCAGATCTATGGCTACACCTTC. The encoded protein is CARSQREGQIYGYTF.

This clonotype was observed a handful of times. The chain carries TRBV11-3 and TRBJ2-7, with D hard to call. Germline values: CDR1 SGHNT, CDR2 YENEEA. CDR3 length: 12 residues. Trimming pared 5 bases from V and 3 bases from J, leaving 8 bases between. CDR3 DNA: TGTGCCAGCAGCCTCGACGGCTACGAGCAGTACTTC. This gives the protein CASSLDGYEQYF. Full variable domain (rest looked up from reference TRBV11-3 and TRBJ2-7): EAGVVQSPRYKIIEKKQPVAFWCNPISGHNTLYWYLQNLGQGPELLIRYENEEAVDDSQLPKDRFSAERLKGVDSTLKIQPAELGDSAVYLCASSLDGYEQYFGPGTRLTVT.

As for this clonotype: This is likely a read error, given that the CDR3 carries no conserved phenylalanine or tryptophan at its end. The rearrangement joins TRBV11-2 to TRBJ2-1; no clear D gene. This CDR3 contains 15 residues. Germline assignment: CDR1 SGHAT and CDR2 FQNNGV. The CDR3 loop is CASSSEVSSYNVQFL. CDR3 DNA sequence: TGTGCCAGCAGCTCAGAGGTTAGCTCCTACAATGTGCAGTTCCTC.

This clonotype was counted ten times or more. The chain carries TRBV6-5 and TRBJ1-1, with no clear D. Germline loops: CDR1 MNHEY, CDR2 SVGAGI. V gave up 3 bases and J gave up 4 bases, with 12 bases separating them. This CDR3 spans 14 amino acids. CDR3 protein: CASSYWEEGTEAFF. The CDR3 nucleotides are TGTGCCAGCAGTTATTGGGAAGAGGGCACTGAAGCTTTCTTT.

V and J are TRBV6-1 and TRBJ2-7; 8 nucleotides match TRBD2. The germline gives CDR1 MNHNS, CDR2 SASEGT. This CDR3 has 15 amino acids. V lost 5 bases and J lost 0; bases outside the gene matches: 6. The CDR3 DNA reads as TGTGCCAGCAGTTCTGTGACTAGCGCCTCCTACGAGCAGTACTTC. Its protein is CASSSVTSASYEQYF.

In regard to this clonotype: A read error may produce the germline difference seen at one junction end. The rearrangement uses TRBV6-2 or TRBV6-3 and TRBJ2-1, with D possibly matching TRBD2 (6 bases). CDR1 and CDR2 from the germline V gene are MNHEY and SVGEGT. The CDR3 length is 13 residues. The CDR3 region has the DNA TGCGCCAGCAGGCCCGGGAGAGTCAATGAGCAGTTCTTC. Protein: CASRPGRVNEQFF.

CDR3 coding DNA: TGTGCCAGCAGCTTGGTGGGAAGGGAGGGGTATGACGAGCAGTACTTC. This encodes CASSLVGREGYDEQYF. The gene calls are TRBV5-6 and TRBJ2-7; 7 bases are a match to TRBD2. Germline V lookup: CDR1 SGHDT, CDR2 YYEEEE. This CDR3 is built from 16 residues. The junction had 11 bases not matched to a gene; V was cut back by 0 bases and J by 5 bases.

This clonotype was observed at least ten times. The chain combines TRBV2 with TRBJ2-7; no clear D gene. CDR3 length: 13 amino acids. V was shortened by 2 bases and J by 1 base, with 6 bases between the two germline ends. Per the germline V gene, CDR1 is SNHLY and CDR2 is FYNNEI. The CDR3 protein is CASSEKPSYEQYF. CDR3 in DNA: TGTGCCAGCAGTGAAAAGCCTTCCTACGAGCAGTACTTC.

As concerns this clonotype: Without the conserved terminal phenylalanine or tryptophan, this CDR3 likely stems from a read error. The limits of the CDR3 on the DNA are not certain, so only TCRdb's listed CDR3 is given. J is TRBJ2-1 and V is TRBV11-2; the table's D call, TRBD1, has no DNA check behind it. The CDR3 is 13 amino acids long, termini counted. The germline CDR1 and CDR2 sequences are SGHAT and FQNNGV. CDR3 protein: CGSSLDRGNEQFL.

The chain uses TRBV29-1 and TRBJ2-3, with TRBD1 identical over 7 bases. Germline CDR1 and CDR2: SQVTM and ANQGSEA. Unmatched junction bases numbered 0, after V lost 2 bases and J lost 1 base. The CDR3 sequence is 13 residues long. CDR3 residues: CSVETGGTDTQYF. The CDR3 region has the DNA TGCAGCGTTGAAACAGGGGGCACAGATACGCAGTATTTT.

To note about this clonotype: At one of its ends the junction is not consistent with the germline gene, which may arise from a read error. This sequence joins TRBV5-5 and TRBJ2-5; tentative D call: TRBD2 (7 bases). This CDR3 comprises 12 residues. The germline CDR1 and CDR2 sequences are SGHKS and YYEKEE (reference sequence). CDR3 sequence: CTSSSGGETQNF. As DNA, the CDR3 is TGTACCAGCAGCTCGGGGGGCGAGACCCAGAACTTC.

As for this clonotype: Given a much more abundant clone one base away, this may be a read error. The chain is built from TRBV11-2 and TRBJ2-5; D remains unclear. Trimming stripped 5 bases from V and 4 bases from J, with 14 bases between. This CDR3 contains 14 residues. Germline V gene lookup returns CDR1 SGHAT and CDR2 FQNNGV. The CDR3 spells CASSPTRGRETQYF. CDR3 nucleotides: TGTGCCAGCAGCCCGACCCGAGGCCGAGAGACCCAGTACTTC.

The rearrangement joins TRBV6-1 to TRBJ2-1, with TRBD2 identical over 11 bases. Trimming at V came to 11 bases and at J to 8 bases, leaving 11 bases not matched to a gene. Germline CDR1 is MNHNS and CDR2 is SASEGT. This CDR3 is 14 amino acids long. This CDR3 reads CAATDSGRAYEQFF. CDR3 nucleotide sequence: TGTGCCGCCACCGATAGCGGGAGGGCCTATGAGCAGTTCTTC.

The chain carries TRBV12-3 or TRBV12-4 and TRBJ1-1, with 7 bases aligning to TRBD1. The J segment lost 4 bases and the V segment lost 3 bases, leaving 2 bases of the junction unmatched. This CDR3 region has 13 residues. The chain's CDR3 is CASSLTGITEAFF. CDR3 nucleotides: TGTGCCAGCAGTTTGACAGGGATCACTGAAGCTTTCTTT.

Notes on this clonotype: At one of its ends the junction is not consistent with the germline gene, which may arise from a read error. V gene TRBV5-5 combines with J gene TRBJ2-5, with D perhaps matching TRBD1 (6 bases). The CDR3 is 12 amino acids. The germline V gene has CDR1 SGHKS and CDR2 YYEKEE (reference sequence). The CDR3 reads CASSFGGETHHF. CDR3 sequence (DNA): TGTGCCAGCAGCTTTGGGGGCGAGACCCATCACTTC.

This clonotype was recorded many times. This chain connects TRBV11-1 to TRBJ2-2, with no clear D. Germline values: CDR1 SGHAT, CDR2 FQDESV (reference sequence). The CDR3 is 15 amino acids. Trimming left V 3 bases short and J 3 bases short, with 11 bases between. This chain's CDR3 is CASSLMATDTGELFF. The CDR3 nucleotides are TGTGCCAGCAGCTTGATGGCGACGGACACCGGGGAGCTGTTTTTT.

A remark on this clonotype: No conserved phenylalanine or tryptophan ends this CDR3, so it is likely a read error. The DNA is omitted, as the CDR3 cannot be located on it reliably, and the CDR3 follows TCRdb's listing. The CDR3 here is CASSPGISRSQETQYI. V gene TRBV12-3 or TRBV12-4 combines with J gene TRBJ2-5; whether TRBD2, the table's D call, matches the DNA was not checked. With termini counted, the CDR3 has 16 amino acids.

Note on this clonotype: The junction differs from germline at one of its ends, possibly a read error. V is TRBV11-2 and J is TRBJ2-1; D is ambiguous. This CDR3 has 13 amino acids. Germline CDR1 and CDR2: SGHAT and FQNNGV. CDR3: CASRLDKRNEQFF. As DNA, the CDR3 is TGTGCCAGCAGGTTAGATAAGAGGAATGAGCAGTTTTTT. Full variable domain (outside the CDR3, taken from reference TRBV11-2 and TRBJ2-1): EAGVAQSPRYKIIEKRQSVAFWCNPISGHATLYWYQQILGQGPKLLIQFQNNGVVDDSQLPKDRFSAERLKGVDSTLKIQPAKLEDSAVYLCASRLDKRNEQFFGPGTRLTVL.

The genes are TRBV10-3 and TRBJ2-3; 7 bases map to TRBD1. Per germline, CDR1 ENHRY and CDR2 SYGVKD. With V trimmed by 1 base and J by 6 bases, 7 bases remained unmatched. This CDR3 is 15 amino acids long. DNA of the CDR3: TGTGCCATCAGTGAGTTCAGGGAAGGGGGCGATACGCAGTATTTT. Translation: CAISEFREGGDTQYF.

This clonotype has only one observation. This chain uses TRBV11-3 with TRBJ2-1; D is perhaps TRBD2 (7 bases). CDR3 length: 13 amino acids. Germline V gene data show CDR1 as SGHNT and CDR2 as YENEEA. Trimming shortened V by 4 bases and J by 15 bases, and 19 bases separated the two germline ends. CDR3: CASSSRGEGVLFF. CDR3 nucleotides: TGTGCCAGCAGCTCGAGGGGGGAGGGTGTGTTGTTCTTC.

Of note for this clonotype: The CDR3 end shows no conserved phenylalanine or tryptophan, and so a read error is likely. This rearrangement joins TRBV29-1 to TRBJ1-6, with D unresolved. This CDR3 is built from 13 residues. CDR1 is SQVTM and CDR2 is ANQGSEA in the germline V gene. The CDR3, as DNA: TGCAGCGTTGCCAGGAACAGAGAATCACACCTCCACATT. Its protein product is CSVARNRESHLHI.

In its sample, this clonotype was seen many times. V is TRBV28 and J is TRBJ1-1; TRBD1 agrees at 11 bases. This CDR3 contains 17 residues. The V and J ends lost 1 base and 6 bases, in that order; junction bases with no gene match: 10. Germline CDR1 is MDHEN and CDR2 is SYDVKM. Here the CDR3 reads CASSLSPLGQGVAEAFF. CDR3 in DNA: TGTGCCAGCAGTTTATCCCCTCTGGGACAGGGGGTAGCTGAAGCTTTCTTT. Using reference TRBV28 and TRBJ1-1 for the parts outside the CDR3, the full variable domain is DVKVTQSSRYLVKRTGEKVFLECVQDMDHENMFWYRQDPGLGLRLIYFSYDVKMKEKGDIPEGYSVSREKKERFSLILESASTNQTSMYLCASSLSPLGQGVAEAFFGQGTRLTVV.